This paragraph reports one TCR beta chain. The data were taken from a study of blood T cell repertoires in COVID-19. The overall study: Samples came from the United States, Italy and Spain, spanning acute and convalescent COVID-19. The analysed material was cDNA or gDNA that came from T cells, B-cell-depleted T cells, or PBMCs.

Authors' processing steps: Reference gene primer amplification in the assay estimated nucleated cell counts. TCRdb's table, derived via immunoSEQ multiplex PCR, lists solely in-frame clones and lacks some. V and J calls and clone size are those listed in that table; D and trimming were worked out from the DNA. The data show about 290,000 clones, 86% seen once. The sample consisted of peripheral blood. This receptor was taken from a woman aged 25 to 39 with active or convalescent COVID-19.

The CDR3, as DNA: TGTGCCAGTAGTATTTGGACGGGGGAGACCCAGTACTTC. The encoded protein is CASSIWTGETQYF. The J gene is TRBJ2-5, the V gene TRBV19; weak D call: TRBD2 (5 bases). V lost 3 bases and J lost 5, with 10 bases in between. CDR3 length: 13 amino acids. Germline lookup yields CDR1 LNHDA and CDR2 SQIVND (reference sequence).